The 30 T cell receptor beta chains below all came from one sample that was sequenced in a study of radiation and T cells in renal cell carcinoma. Data came from immunoSEQ multiplex PCR; TCRdb stores just in-frame clones and leaves some out. The sample lists some 120,000 clones, around four fifths seen once, with 1.5% to 2% in the top ten. As to time point: blood 2 weeks post-SBRT. Indicated treatment: 15 Gy SBRT to primary tumor, nephrectomy 4 weeks later. Material: blood, obtained from a patient whose treatment included radiotherapy and nephrectomy. Receptor source: a woman aged 60-75 years with renal cell carcinoma.

The rearrangement links TRBV6-5 to TRBJ1-2; TRBD1 agrees at 12 bases. CDR1 and CDR2 from the germline V gene are MNHEY and SVGAGI. The CDR3 loop spans 15 amino acids. Trimming removed 2 bases from V and 8 bases from J; junction bases left unmatched: 6. The CDR3 DNA reads as TGTGCCAGCAGTTACCCGGGACAGGGGGCGAAAGGCTACACCTTC. Its translation is CASSYPGQGAKGYTF.

This clone was recorded only once. The gene calls are TRBV6-5 and TRBJ2-6; TRBD1 might be the D (6 bases). Per germline, CDR1 MNHEY and CDR2 SVGAGI. Trimming cost V 2 bases and J 5 bases, with 10 bases left between them. The CDR3 loop spans 15 amino acids. DNA of the CDR3: TGTGCCAGCAGTTACCGGACAGAGCGGGCCAACGTCCTGACTTTC. Its translation: CASSYRTERANVLTF.

This chain connects TRBV5-1 to TRBJ1-5; unclear D gene. The V end lost 4 bases, the J end lost 5 bases, and 10 bases lay between the germline ends. Germline V gene data show CDR1 as SGHRS and CDR2 as YFSETQ. This CDR3 is built from 13 residues. In DNA form, the CDR3 reads TGCGCCAGCAGCCCCGGGGTGGATCAGCCCCAGCATTTT. This translates into CASSPGVDQPQHF.

This clone was seen a handful of times. The gene calls are TRBV11-3 and TRBJ2-5; the D gene is possibly TRBD2 (7 bases). This CDR3 region has 15 residues. Trimming took off 7 bases at V and 5 bases at J, with 20 bases between the two ends. In germline, CDR1 is SGHNT, CDR2 YENEEA. In DNA, the CDR3 is TGTGCCAGCACCTCTACATGGGGGCGGGGGGAGACCCAGTACTTC. Residues: CASTSTWGRGETQYF.

The sample holds one count of this clone. The chain recombines TRBV27 with TRBJ1-5; tentatively, D is TRBD1 (6 bases). CDR1 is MNHEY and CDR2 is SMNVEV in the germline V gene (reference sequence). The CDR3 extends over 16 amino acids. V was cut by 6 bases and J by 0 bases, with 15 bases left in between. The CDR3 sequence: CASSLKGGYSNQPQHF. CDR3 nucleotides: TGTGCCAGCAGCCTGAAGGGGGGTTATAGCAATCAGCCCCAGCATTTT.

This clone was counted once. The V call is TRBV5-1, the J call TRBJ1-1; D is unclear. V lost 7 bases to trimming and J lost 7 bases, with 17 bases between them. Germline lookup yields CDR1 SGHRS and CDR2 YFSETQ. CDR3 size: 13 residues. In DNA form, the CDR3 reads TGCGCCAGCTGCCCGGACCGCTGTTTTGAAGCTTTCTTT. Encoded protein: CASCPDRCFEAFF. Based on the CDR3 plus reference TRBV5-1 and TRBJ1-1, the full variable domain is KAGVTQTPRYLIKTRGQQVTLSCSPISGHRSVSWYQQTPGQGLQFLFEYFSETQRNKGNFPGRFSGRQFSNSRSEMNVSTLELGDSALYLCASCPDRCFEAFFGQGTRLTVV.

The chain employs TRBV6-1 and TRBJ1-5; no clear D. Trimming shortened V by 1 base and J by 2 bases, and 12 bases separated the two germline ends. This CDR3 is 16 amino acids long. Looked up from germline, CDR1 is MNHNS and CDR2 is SASEGT. DNA of the CDR3: TGTGCCAGCAGTGAAGGGTGGCCCTGGGGCAATCAGCCCCAGCATTTT. This codes for CASSEGWPWGNQPQHF.

The CDR3 nucleotides read TGTGCCAGCAGTGGGCCGGGGGGTTATGGCAATCAGCCCCAGCATTTT. This translates into CASSGPGGYGNQPQHF. The chain carries TRBV6-6 and TRBJ1-5; a weak D match, TRBD1 (5 bases). Germline assignment: CDR1 MNHNY and CDR2 SVGAGI (reference sequence). This CDR3 has 16 residues. V lost 5 bases to trimming and J lost 2 bases, with 16 bases between them.

This clone was picked up one time. This chain uses TRBV11-2 with TRBJ2-2; D ambiguous. The germline V gene has CDR1 SGHAT and CDR2 FQNNGV. The CDR3 is 11 residues long. The ends were cut back, 6 bases at V and 5 bases at J, with 4 bases in the middle. The CDR3 region has the DNA TGTGCCAGCAGTTCTACCGGGGAGCTGTTTTTT. Its translation is CASSSTGELFF.

The chain has TRBV5-8 and TRBJ1-1; D gene unclear. Germline V lookup: CDR1 SGHTS, CDR2 YDEGEE. This CDR3 comprises 13 residues. V lost 3 bases to trimming and J lost 4 bases, with 10 bases between them. The chain's CDR3 is CASSSLWGTEAFF. As DNA, the CDR3 is TGTGCCAGCAGCTCCCTGTGGGGCACTGAAGCTTTCTTT.

The chain joins TRBV9 to TRBJ1-4; 9 nucleotides align to TRBD1. The germline V gene has CDR1 SGDLS and CDR2 YYNGEE. This CDR3 is 15 amino acids long. J gave up 7 bases and V 0 bases, and 4 bases lay outside the gene matches. CDR3 coding DNA: TGTGCCAGCAGCGTAGAGGGACAGGGTGGTGAAAAACTGTTTTTT. It specifies CASSVEGQGGEKLFF.

This clone has ten or more counts. The chain has TRBV7-6 and TRBJ1-5; weak D call: TRBD1 (5 bases). CDR3 length equals 15 residues. V lost 1 base and J lost 3, with 10 bases in between. Germline CDR1 reads SGHVS; CDR2 reads FNYEAQ. The CDR3 nucleotides are TGTGCCAGCAGCTTAGTTGGGGGAGCCAATCAGCCCCAGCATTTT. It specifies CASSLVGGANQPQHF. The variable domain in full, completed from reference TRBV7-6 and TRBJ1-5, reads GAGVSQSPRYKVTKRGQDVALRCDPISGHVSLYWYRQALGQGPEFLTYFNYEAQQDKSGLPNDRFSAERPEGSISTLTIQRTEQRDSAMYRCASSLVGGANQPQHFGDGTRLSIL.

V is TRBV28 and J is TRBJ1-6; D perhaps matches TRBD1 (5 bases). V was shortened by 4 bases and J by 10 bases, with 14 bases between the two germline ends. CDR1 and CDR2 (germline): MDHEN, SYDVKM. The CDR3 has 14 residues. The CDR3 DNA reads as TGTGCCAGCAGTTCGGCAGGGCTGGGGTCACCCCTCCACTTT. Amino acids: CASSSAGLGSPLHF.

The CDR3 DNA is TGTGCCAGCAGTTTAGGCTTCAGGGTGAACACTGAAGCTTTCTTT. Translating gives CASSLGFRVNTEAFF. The genes are TRBV27 and TRBJ1-1, with D perhaps matching TRBD1 (5 bases). This CDR3 region has 15 residues. Trimming took 2 bases from V and 0 from J, leaving 10 bases between them. The germline gives CDR1 MNHEY, CDR2 SMNVEV (reference sequence).

The J gene is TRBJ2-7, the V gene TRBV6-1, with D possibly matching TRBD2 (7 bases). Trimming pared 8 bases from V and 3 bases from J, leaving 14 bases between. This CDR3 spans 13 amino acids. Germline lookup yields CDR1 MNHNS and CDR2 SASEGT. The CDR3 DNA reads as TGTGCCAGCGAGGGGAGGGGGGGCTACGAGCAGTACTTC. Amino acid sequence: CASEGRGGYEQYF.

V and J are TRBV6-6 and TRBJ2-1; 11 bases fit TRBD2. Germline-derived CDR1 and CDR2 are MNHNY and SVGAGI (reference sequence). J gave up 4 bases and V 5 bases, and 4 bases lay outside the gene matches. CDR3 length equals 15 residues. The CDR3 nucleotides read TGTGCCAGCAGTCCAGGGACTAGCGGATACAATGAGCAGTTCTTC. Translation gives CASSPGTSGYNEQFF.

The gene calls are TRBV2 and TRBJ1-6; TRBD1 matches 8 bases. CDR3 length equals 17 residues. J was trimmed by 9 bases and V by 8 bases; bases with no gene match: 18. Germline V CDR1 and CDR2: SNHLY, FYNNEI. As DNA, the CDR3 is TGTGCCAGCCGTAGGGACAGGAGCCCATCACGGGGTTCACCCCTCCACTTT. Protein sequence: CASRRDRSPSRGSPLHF.

The gene calls are TRBV6-6 and TRBJ1-1, with D uncertain. The germline V and J ends were trimmed by 2 bases and 4 bases, with 8 bases remaining between them. Germline CDR1 is MNHNY and CDR2 is SVGAGI (reference sequence). The CDR3 covers 13 residues. CDR3 coding DNA: TGTGCCAGCAGTTACGGTATGGGCACTGAAGCTTTCTTT. Amino acids: CASSYGMGTEAFF.

In nucleotides, the CDR3 is TGCGCCAGCAGCTCGGACAGGCAGGTCGCCTACGAGCAGTACTTC. Translation gives CASSSDRQVAYEQYF. The rearrangement joins TRBV5-1 to TRBJ2-7, with 7 bases aligning to TRBD1. The CDR3 spans 15 residues. Germline V lookup: CDR1 SGHRS, CDR2 YFSETQ. V was pared by 3 bases and J by 2 bases, with 8 bases of the junction left unmatched.

The DNA for the CDR3 is TGCGCCAGCAGCCAAGGCAGGGGCTTAGGGGCCCTAGCGTGGGAGCAGTACTTC. It encodes CASSQGRGLGALAWEQYF. The rearrangement uses TRBV4-1 and TRBJ2-7; D is perhaps TRBD1 or TRBD2 (6 bases each). Trimming removed 1 base from V and 7 bases from J, with 26 bases in between. Per the germline V gene, CDR1 is MGHRA and CDR2 is YSYEKL. The CDR3 has 18 residues.

This sequence joins TRBV7-9 and TRBJ2-1; TRBD2 agrees at 14 bases. Trimming removed 5 bases from V and 2 bases from J; junction bases left unmatched: 5. Germline assignment: CDR1 SEHNR and CDR2 FQNEAQ (reference sequence). CDR3 length: 17 residues. The chain's CDR3 is CASSLRLAGGAYNEQFF. CDR3 nucleotide sequence: TGTGCCAGCAGCCTAAGACTAGCGGGAGGGGCCTACAATGAGCAGTTCTTC. Complete variable domain (other parts from reference TRBV7-9 and TRBJ2-1): DTGVSQNPRHKITKRGQNVTFRCDPISEHNRLYWYRQTLGQGPEFLTYFQNEAQLEKSRLLSDRFSAERPKGSFSTLEIQRTEQGDSAMYLCASSLRLAGGAYNEQFFGPGTRLTVL.

Note on this clone: The sample has other DNA sequences that encode this CDR3 too. The chain uses TRBV4-1 and TRBJ2-7, with 7 bases that match TRBD1. Germline V gene sequence: CDR1 MGHRA, CDR2 YSYEKL. With 4 bases clipped from V and 2 bases from J, the junction kept 8 bases outside the gene matches. CDR3 size: 15 residues. In DNA, the CDR3 is TGCGCCAGCAGCCCACGACAGGGCGATACCTACGAGCAGTACTTC. Protein: CASSPRQGDTYEQYF.

The chain couples TRBV7-9 to TRBJ1-4; D remains unclear. The V end was cut by 1 base, the J end by 4 bases, with 7 bases between. Germline V CDR1 and CDR2: SEHNR, FQNEAQ (reference sequence). The CDR3 is 14 residues long. CDR3: CASSLGQINEKLFF. The DNA for the CDR3 is TGTGCCAGCAGCTTAGGTCAGATTAATGAAAAACTGTTTTTT.

V gene TRBV5-1 combines with J gene TRBJ1-4, with 8 bases lining up with TRBD1. CDR1 is SGHRS and CDR2 is YFSETQ in the germline V gene. The CDR3 is made up of 15 amino acids. Germline trimming cut 0 bases from V and 7 bases from J; bases unmatched to any gene: 5. Here the CDR3 DNA reads TGCGCCAGCAGCTTGGGGACAGGGCGGGGTGAAAAACTGTTTTTT. Amino acid sequence: CASSLGTGRGEKLFF.

The CDR3 sequence is CATSRGAAYNEQFF. Here the CDR3 DNA reads TGTGCCACCAGCAGGGGGGCCGCCTACAATGAGCAGTTCTTC. The chain has TRBV15 and TRBJ2-1; the D gene is possibly TRBD1 (6 bases). The CDR3 length is 14 residues. V was pared by 3 bases and J by 2 bases, with 8 bases between. CDR1 and CDR2 (germline): LNHNV, YYDKDF (reference sequence).

The V call is TRBV14, the J call TRBJ1-3; no firm D call. V was pared by 0 bases and J by 4 bases, with 10 bases between. Germline CDR1 and CDR2: SGHDN and FVKESK. CDR3 size: 15 residues. The CDR3 nucleotides are TGTGCCAGCAGCCAAGATCACGGGCCGGGAAACACCATATATTTT. Translation: CASSQDHGPGNTIYF.

This clone was seen once. V and J are TRBV19 and TRBJ2-5; no reliable D call. Trimming took off 3 bases at V and 2 bases at J, with 16 bases between the two ends. This CDR3 has 16 residues. Germline V gene sequence: CDR1 LNHDA, CDR2 SQIVND (reference sequence). CDR3 sequence reads: CASSINPRRRQETQYF. As DNA, the CDR3 is TGTGCCAGTAGTATCAATCCGCGGCGGAGACAAGAGACCCAGTACTTC.

The sample holds one count of this clone. J is TRBJ2-7 and V is TRBV18, with a tentative D call TRBD1 (6 bases). The CDR3 is 15 residues long. Germline V gene lookup returns CDR1 KGHSH and CDR2 LQKENI. Deletions cut 2 bases from V and 3 bases from J, with 14 bases between. In DNA form, the CDR3 reads TGTGCCAGCTCACCATTAAAGGACAGCGTCTACGAGCAGTACTTC. This gives the protein CASSPLKDSVYEQYF.

V is TRBV19 and J is TRBJ2-6; the match to TRBD1 covers 7 bases. The CDR3 is 16 residues long. In germline, CDR1 is LNHDA, CDR2 SQIVND (reference sequence). V shed 6 bases and J 7 bases; nucleotides not matched to a gene: 12. The CDR3 sequence: CASSRDSLLAANVLTF. The CDR3 DNA follows: TGTGCCAGTAGCCGGGACAGCCTTTTAGCCGCCAACGTCCTGACTTTC.

This clone has a single count. The V call is TRBV5-1, the J call TRBJ1-1; tentative D call: TRBD1 (5 bases). Trimming left V 1 base short and J 7 bases short, with 17 bases between. CDR3 length: 15 residues. Germline V gene lookup returns CDR1 SGHRS and CDR2 YFSETQ. The CDR3: CASSLMGEVGSEAFF. Written as DNA, the CDR3 is TGCGCCAGCAGCTTGATGGGGGAGGTAGGCAGTGAAGCTTTCTTT. Combining the CDR3 with reference TRBV5-1 and TRBJ1-1 gives the whole variable domain KAGVTQTPRYLIKTRGQQVTLSCSPISGHRSVSWYQQTPGQGLQFLFEYFSETQRNKGNFPGRFSGRQFSNSRSEMNVSTLELGDSALYLCASSLMGEVGSEAFFGQGTRLTVV.